The rows below give T cell receptor beta chains drawn from one sample of a study of a mutant IDH1 vaccine in newly diagnosed glioma. These receptors have no known antigen. Using immunoSEQ multiplex PCR, the repertoire was profiled, and TCRdb retains in-frame clones only, with some absent. The sample shows more than 45,000 clones, 88% of them seen only once. Sequenced here: PBMCs, sampled from a glioma patient whose treatment included an IDH1 peptide vaccine. The receptors were gathered from a woman aged 40 to 50 with glioma. CDR3s include the opening cysteine and the closing phenylalanine or tryptophan. Each record gives: D gene, J gene, V gene, clone size, CDR3 DNA, CDR3 protein. The D gene is left open where the match is weak. The size field is filled for only some rows; it gives once, few, many or a size class.

>TRBD1|TRBJ1-2|TRBV6-5|NA
TGTGCCAGCAGTCGCACAGGGGGTGATGGCTACACCTTC
CASSRTGGDGYTF
>TRBD1|TRBJ1-1|TRBV9|NA
TGTGCCAGCAGCGTAACAGGGACAGGGCACACTGAAGCTTTCTTT
CASSVTGTGHTEAFF
>TRBD1|TRBJ1-4|TRBV7-9|NA
TGTGCCAGCAGCTCCCGGGACAGGGGGTACGAAAAACTGTTTTTT
CASSSRDRGYEKLFF
>NA|TRBJ2-5|TRBV11-2|NA
TGTGCCAGCAGCTTACAAGGGGTACAGACCCAGTACTTC
CASSLQGVQTQYF
>NA|TRBJ2-7|TRBV5-1|NA
TGCGCCAGCAGCTCTCTTAACGGGGGAGGTTACGAGCAGTACTTC
CASSSLNGGGYEQYF
>NA|TRBJ2-5|TRBV19|NA
TGTGCCACCGGTGACGGGAGTCTCGCTAAAGAGACCCAGTACTTC
CATGDGSLAKETQYF
>TRBD1|TRBJ1-1|TRBV7-9|NA
TGTGCCAGCAGCAGAACAGGGGGCCTGGGCACTGAAGCTTTCTTT
CASSRTGGLGTEAFF
>TRBD1|TRBJ2-7|TRBV2|few
TGTGCCAGCAGTGAGCAGGGGGAATCCTACGAGCAGTACTTC
CASSEQGESYEQYF
>NA|TRBJ1-2|TRBV7-8|NA
TGTGCCAGCAGCCCTGGGACGTCTAACTATGGCTACACCTTC
CASSPGTSNYGYTF
>TRBD1|TRBJ1-4|TRBV2|NA
TGTGCCAGCACTCGAAGGACAGGGGGCGATGAAAAACTGTTTTTT
CASTRRTGGDEKLFF
>NA|TRBJ2-7|TRBV6-1|once
TGTGCCAGCAGTGGGTTGCGGTACTACGAGCAGTACTTC
CASSGLRYYEQYF
>NA|TRBJ1-5|TRBV4-1|NA
TGCGCCAGCAGCCCCGAAGGGGGCAATCAGCCCCAGCATTTT
CASSPEGGNQPQHF
>TRBD2|TRBJ2-1|TRBV5-4|NA
TGTGCCAGCAGCTTGGGGGCGGGGGGGCCCAATGAGCAGTTCTTC
CASSLGAGGPNEQFF
>NA|TRBJ2-7|TRBV29-1|NA
TGCAGCGTTGAAGATCCCGGCCGCGCAAGGCCCGAGCAGTACTTC
CSVEDPGRARPEQYF
>NA|TRBJ1-2|TRBV7-2|NA
TGTGCCAGCAGCGCAGGGATGGGGGGTGGAAGGATCTATGGCTACACCTTC
CASSAGMGGGRIYGYTF
>NA|TRBJ2-1|TRBV29-1|NA
TGCAGCGTTGAAATAAATGAGCAGTTCTTC
CSVEINEQFF
>NA|TRBJ1-2|TRBV5-6|NA
TGTGCCAGCAGCTTTTCCAGACAGCACTATGGCTACACCTTC
CASSFSRQHYGYTF
>TRBD1|TRBJ2-7|TRBV10-2|NA
TGCGCCAGCAGTGAACAGGGGGGCTACGAGCAGTACTTC
CASSEQGGYEQYF
>TRBD1|TRBJ1-1|TRBV2|NA
TGTGCCAGCAGTGACTTCAGGGGGGTCACTGAAGCTTTCTTT
CASSDFRGVTEAFF
>NA|TRBJ1-6|TRBV6-1|once
TGTGCCAGTACAGGGAGGGATAATTCACCCCTCCACTTT
CASTGRDNSPLHF
>TRBD2|TRBJ2-1|TRBV7-8|few
TGTGCCAGCAGCAGACTAGCGGGGGATCGGTTCTTC
CASSRLAGDRFF
>NA|TRBJ2-7|TRBV20-1|NA
TGCAGTGCTGTCAGGGAGCAGCAGTACTTC
CSAVREQQYF
>TRBD1|TRBJ1-5|TRBV5-1|few
TGCGCCAGCAGCTTAAACCGGGACAGGGGTCTCCGCTATAGCAATCAGCCCCAGCATTTT
CASSLNRDRGLRYSNQPQHF
>NA|TRBJ1-1|TRBV9|NA
TGTGCCAGCAGCGTAGCTCTCTCGAACACTGAAGCTTTCTTT
CASSVALSNTEAFF
>TRBD2|TRBJ2-7|TRBV4-1|NA
TGCGCCAGCAGCCGGACTAGCGGGGGGACATCTCGCGAGCAGTACTTC
CASSRTSGGTSREQYF
>TRBD1|TRBJ1-1|TRBV6-5|NA
TGTGCCAGCAGTTATTCGGACAGGGCGACTGAAGCTTTCTTT
CASSYSDRATEAFF
>NA|TRBJ1-1|TRBV4-2|NA
TGTGCCAGCAGCCCGACGCCCGGTCCGGACACTGAAGCTTTCTTT
CASSPTPGPDTEAFF
>NA|TRBJ2-7|TRBV6-5|NA
TGTGCCAGCAGTTACTCGGGGTACAACTCCTACGAGCAGTACTTC
CASSYSGYNSYEQYF
>NA|TRBJ2-7|TRBV7-9|NA
TGTGCCAGCAGCAGCCTGGGTCTCGAGCAGTACTTC
CASSSLGLEQYF
>NA|TRBJ2-7|TRBV23-1|NA
TGCGCCAGCAACGCGAGCTCCTACGAGCAGTACTTC
CASNASSYEQYF
>NA|TRBJ2-5|TRBV5-1|NA
TGCGCCAGCAGCTTGGCCAGGGGTGGGAAAGAGACCCAGTACTTC
CASSLARGGKETQYF
>NA|TRBJ1-6|TRBV6-1|NA
TGTGCCAGCAGTGACAGTCTTTATAATTCACCCCTCCACTTT
CASSDSLYNSPLHF
>NA|TRBJ1-6|TRBV7-2|NA
TGTGCCAGCAGCTTCAACGTCCGCTTT
CASSFNVRF
>NA|TRBJ1-1|TRBV7-2|NA
TGTGCCAGCAGCTTACAGGGAACGAACACTGAAGCTTTCTTT
CASSLQGTNTEAFF
>NA|TRBJ2-1|TRBV18|NA
TGTGCCAGCTCACCCGGTCGGAATGAGCAGTTCTTC
CASSPGRNEQFF
>NA|TRBJ2-1|TRBV6-6|once
TGTGCCAGCAGTTTTACCGGGACGAATTACAATGAGCAGTTCTTC
CASSFTGTNYNEQFF
>NA|TRBJ1-3|TRBV28|once
TGTGCCAGCAGTTTAATGGGAAGTCGAAACACCATATATTTT
CASSLMGSRNTIYF
>NA|TRBJ1-1|TRBV30|few
TGTGCCTGGAGGCGTGGGAACACTGAAGCTTTCTTT
CAWRRGNTEAFF
>NA|TRBJ2-2|TRBV5-1|NA
TGCGCCAGCAGCTTGCGAGGCGGGGTGAACACCGGGGAGCTGTTTTTT
CASSLRGGVNTGELFF
>TRBD1|TRBJ1-4|TRBV5-4|NA
TGTGCCAGCAGCTGGGGACAGGGGGTTAATGAAAAACTGTTTTTT
CASSWGQGVNEKLFF
>NA|TRBJ2-3|TRBV5-1|few
TGCGCCAGCAGCTTAGGGGCCGCCACAGATACGCAGTATTTT
CASSLGAATDTQYF
>NA|TRBJ1-5|TRBV7-9|NA
TGTGCCAGCAGCAGGGGTCTCAATCAGCCCCAGCATTTT
CASSRGLNQPQHF
>TRBD2|TRBJ2-1|TRBV5-1|NA
TGCGCCAGCAGCTTACCTCAACTAGCGGGAGGTTACAATGAGCAGTTCTTC
CASSLPQLAGGYNEQFF
>TRBD1|TRBJ1-4|TRBV5-1|NA
TGCGCCAGCAGCCATGGGACAGTAGGAGGTGAAAAACTGTTTTTT
CASSHGTVGGEKLFF
>TRBD1|TRBJ1-2|TRBV25-1|once
TGTGCCAGCAGGAAAGATACAGGGGCCAGGTATGGCTACACCTTC
CASRKDTGARYGYTF
>TRBD1|TRBJ1-5|TRBV19|NA
TGTGCCAGTTTTGACAGGGGCAACAATCAGCCCCAGCATTTT
CASFDRGNNQPQHF
>NA|TRBJ2-5|TRBV12-5|NA
TGTGCTAGTGGTTTTGGTGAGACCCAGTACTTC
CASGFGETQYF
>NA|TRBJ2-2|TRBV5-1|NA
TGCGCCAGCAGCTTGGCCGGAGTGGGCGGGGAGCTGTTTTTT
CASSLAGVGGELFF
>NA|TRBJ1-6|TRBV2|NA
TGTGCCAGCAGTGAACGACAGAGCTCCTATAATTCACCCCTCCACTTT
CASSERQSSYNSPLHF
>TRBD1|TRBJ1-2|TRBV6-5|NA
TGTGCCAGCAGTTCATCAGGGGGCGGGGGGTATGGCTACACCTTC
CASSSSGGGGYGYTF
>NA|TRBJ2-7|TRBV4-3|NA
TGCGCCAGCAGCCAAGGGACGGGCTGGGAGCAGTACTTC
CASSQGTGWEQYF
>NA|TRBJ1-1|TRBV7-2|NA
TGTGCCAGCAGCTTATTACGTTCCCGTCCTGAAGCTTTCTTT
CASSLLRSRPEAFF